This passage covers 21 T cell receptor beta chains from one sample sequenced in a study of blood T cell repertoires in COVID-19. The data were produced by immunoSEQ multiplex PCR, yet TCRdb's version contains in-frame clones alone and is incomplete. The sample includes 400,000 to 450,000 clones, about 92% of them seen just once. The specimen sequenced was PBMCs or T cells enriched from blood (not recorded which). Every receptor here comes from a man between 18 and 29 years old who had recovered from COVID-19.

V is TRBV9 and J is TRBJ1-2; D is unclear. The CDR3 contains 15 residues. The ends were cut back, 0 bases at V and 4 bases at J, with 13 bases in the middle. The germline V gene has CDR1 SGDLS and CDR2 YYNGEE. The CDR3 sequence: CASSVDMFGFYGYTF. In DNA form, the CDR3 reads TGTGCCAGCAGCGTAGATATGTTCGGGTTCTATGGCTACACCTTC.

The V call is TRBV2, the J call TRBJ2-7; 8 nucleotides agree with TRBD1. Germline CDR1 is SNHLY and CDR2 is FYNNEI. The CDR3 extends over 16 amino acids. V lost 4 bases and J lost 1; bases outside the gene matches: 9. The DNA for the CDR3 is TGTGCCAGCAGTGTCGGACAGGGTGTTCCATCCTACGAGCAGTACTTC. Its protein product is CASSVGQGVPSYEQYF. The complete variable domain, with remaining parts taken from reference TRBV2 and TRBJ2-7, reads EPEVTQTPSHQVTQMGQEVILRCVPISNHLYFYWYRQILGQKVEFLVSFYNNEISEKSEIFDDQFSVERPDGSNFTLKIRSTKLEDSAMYFCASSVGQGVPSYEQYFGPGTRLTVT.

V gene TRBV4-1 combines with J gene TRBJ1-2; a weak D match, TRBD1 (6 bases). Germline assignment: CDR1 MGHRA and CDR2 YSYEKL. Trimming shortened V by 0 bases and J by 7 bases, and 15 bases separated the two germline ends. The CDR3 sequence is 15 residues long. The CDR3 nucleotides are TGCGCCAGCAGCCAAGATTATAACAGGGTCATTGGCTACACCTTC. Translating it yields CASSQDYNRVIGYTF.

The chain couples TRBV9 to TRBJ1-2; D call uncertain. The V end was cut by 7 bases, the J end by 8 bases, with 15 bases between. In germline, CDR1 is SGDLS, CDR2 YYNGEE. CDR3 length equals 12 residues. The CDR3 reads CASSTRDWGYTF. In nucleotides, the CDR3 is TGTGCCAGCTCGACTAGAGACTGGGGCTACACCTTC.

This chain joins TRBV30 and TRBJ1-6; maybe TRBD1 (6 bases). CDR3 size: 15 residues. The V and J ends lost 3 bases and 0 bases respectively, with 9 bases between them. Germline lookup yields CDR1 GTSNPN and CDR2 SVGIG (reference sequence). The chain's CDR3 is CAWRPRGSYNSPLHF. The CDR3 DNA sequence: TGTGCCTGGAGGCCCAGGGGCTCCTATAATTCACCCCTCCACTTT. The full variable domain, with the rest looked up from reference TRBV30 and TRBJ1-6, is SQTIHQWPATLVQPVGSPLSLECTVEGTSNPNLYWYRQAAGRGLQLLFYSVGIGQISSEVPQNLSASRPQDRQFILSSKKLLLSDSGFYLCAWRPRGSYNSPLHFGNGTRLTVT.

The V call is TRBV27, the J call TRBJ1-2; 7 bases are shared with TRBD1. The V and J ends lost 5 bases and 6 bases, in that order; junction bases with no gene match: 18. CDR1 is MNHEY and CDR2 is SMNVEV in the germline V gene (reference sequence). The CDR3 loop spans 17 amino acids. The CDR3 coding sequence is TGTGCCAGCAGTCCCCCCACCCTCCGGACAGGTTGGCATGGCTACACCTTC. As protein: CASSPPTLRTGWHGYTF.

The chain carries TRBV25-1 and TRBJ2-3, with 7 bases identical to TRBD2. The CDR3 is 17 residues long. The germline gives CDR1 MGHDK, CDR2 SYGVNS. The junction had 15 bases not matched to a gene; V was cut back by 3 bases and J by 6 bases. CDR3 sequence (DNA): TGTGCCAGCAGTGACGTGTTGGCTAGCGGCCTCTTGGATACGCAGTATTTT. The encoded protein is CASSDVLASGLLDTQYF. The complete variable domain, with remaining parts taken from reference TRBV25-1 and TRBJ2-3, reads EADIYQTPRYLVIGTGKKITLECSQTMGHDKMYWYQQDPGMELHLIHYSYGVNSTEKGDLSSESTVSRIRTEHFPLTLESARPSHTSQYLCASSDVLASGLLDTQYFGPGTRLTVL.

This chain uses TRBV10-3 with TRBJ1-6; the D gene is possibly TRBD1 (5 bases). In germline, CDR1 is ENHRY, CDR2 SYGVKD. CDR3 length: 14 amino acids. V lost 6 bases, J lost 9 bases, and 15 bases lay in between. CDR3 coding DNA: TGTGCCATCAGGGGGGGTCGTGAGGGTTCACCCCTCCACTTT. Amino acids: CAIRGGREGSPLHF.

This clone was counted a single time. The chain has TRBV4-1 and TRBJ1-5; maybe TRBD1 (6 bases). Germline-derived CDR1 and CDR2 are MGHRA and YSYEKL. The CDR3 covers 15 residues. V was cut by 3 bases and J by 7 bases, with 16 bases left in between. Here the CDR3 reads CASSQEQGERQPQHF. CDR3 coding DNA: TGCGCCAGCAGCCAGGAACAGGGAGAAAGGCAGCCCCAGCATTTT.

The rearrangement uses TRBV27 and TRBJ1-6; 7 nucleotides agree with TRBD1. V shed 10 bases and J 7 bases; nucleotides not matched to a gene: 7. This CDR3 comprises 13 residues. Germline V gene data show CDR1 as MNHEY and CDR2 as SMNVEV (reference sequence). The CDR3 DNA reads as TGTGCCACCCAACAGGGGTCCAATTCACCCCTCCACTTT. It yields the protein CATQQGSNSPLHF.

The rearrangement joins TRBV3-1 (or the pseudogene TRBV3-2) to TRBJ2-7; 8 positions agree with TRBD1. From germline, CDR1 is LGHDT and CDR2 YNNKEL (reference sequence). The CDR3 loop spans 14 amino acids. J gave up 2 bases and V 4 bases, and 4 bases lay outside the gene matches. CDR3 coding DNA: TGTGCCAGCAGCCCCGGGACAGGACCCTACGAGCAGTACTTC. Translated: CASSPGTGPYEQYF.

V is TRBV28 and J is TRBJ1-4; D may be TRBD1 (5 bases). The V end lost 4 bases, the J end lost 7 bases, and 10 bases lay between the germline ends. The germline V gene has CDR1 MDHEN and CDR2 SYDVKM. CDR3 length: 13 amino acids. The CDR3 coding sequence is TGTGCCAGCAGTTCCGGGACTCGTGAAAAACTGTTTTTT. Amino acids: CASSSGTREKLFF.

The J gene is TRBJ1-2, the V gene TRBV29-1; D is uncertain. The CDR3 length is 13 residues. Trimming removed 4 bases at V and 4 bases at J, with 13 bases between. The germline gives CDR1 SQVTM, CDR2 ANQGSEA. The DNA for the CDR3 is TGCAGCGTTGCGGGTCAGTACCTCTATGGCTACACCTTC. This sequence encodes CSVAGQYLYGYTF.

This CDR3 is CASSEEFLAGYYEQYF. CDR3 nucleotides: TGTGCCAGCAGTGAAGAATTTCTAGCGGGGTATTACGAGCAGTACTTC. The chain couples TRBV2 to TRBJ2-7; TRBD2 aligns across 9 bases. The CDR3 totals 16 residues. Trimming removed 1 base from V and 4 bases from J; junction bases left unmatched: 8. Germline values: CDR1 SNHLY, CDR2 FYNNEI.

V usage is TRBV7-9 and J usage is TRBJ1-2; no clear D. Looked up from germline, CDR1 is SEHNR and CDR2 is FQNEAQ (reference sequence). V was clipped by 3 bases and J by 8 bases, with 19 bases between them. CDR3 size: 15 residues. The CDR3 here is CASSFPGTPPRGYTF. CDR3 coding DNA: TGTGCCAGCAGCTTCCCAGGAACGCCCCCTCGGGGCTACACCTTC.

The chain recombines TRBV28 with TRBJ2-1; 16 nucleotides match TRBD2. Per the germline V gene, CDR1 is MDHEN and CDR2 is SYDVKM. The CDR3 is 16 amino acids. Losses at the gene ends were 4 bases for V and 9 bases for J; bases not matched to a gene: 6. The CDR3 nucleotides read TGTGCCAGCAGTTCAGCCGGGACTAGCGGGAGGGGTGAGCAGTTCTTC. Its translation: CASSSAGTSGRGEQFF.

The DNA for the CDR3 is TGCGCCAGCAGACAGGGGCTATCTGGAAACACCATATATTTT. Translation: CASRQGLSGNTIYF. The chain links TRBV5-1 to TRBJ1-3, with 7 bases matching TRBD1. There are 14 residues in the CDR3. Germline V gene lookup returns CDR1 SGHRS and CDR2 YFSETQ. With 5 bases clipped from V and 1 base from J, the junction kept 3 bases outside the gene matches.

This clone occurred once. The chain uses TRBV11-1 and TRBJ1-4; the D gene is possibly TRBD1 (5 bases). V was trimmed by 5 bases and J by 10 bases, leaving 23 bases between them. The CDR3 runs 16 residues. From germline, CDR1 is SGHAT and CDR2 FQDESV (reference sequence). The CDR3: CASSPRPPGEKAKLFF. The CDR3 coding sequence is TGTGCCAGCAGCCCTCGGCCCCCGGGGGAAAAGGCAAAACTGTTTTTT.

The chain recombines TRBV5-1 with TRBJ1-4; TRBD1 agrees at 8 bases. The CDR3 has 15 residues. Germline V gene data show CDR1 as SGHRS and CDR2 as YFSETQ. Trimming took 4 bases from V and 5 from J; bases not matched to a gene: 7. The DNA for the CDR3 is TGCGCCAGCAGCCTAGGGACAGGTAACAATGAAAAACTGTTTTTT. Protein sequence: CASSLGTGNNEKLFF.

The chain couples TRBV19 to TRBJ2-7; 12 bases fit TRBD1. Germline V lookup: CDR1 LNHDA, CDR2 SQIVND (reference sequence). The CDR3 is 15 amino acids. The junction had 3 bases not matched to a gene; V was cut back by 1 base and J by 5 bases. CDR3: CASSIAGTGGNEQYF. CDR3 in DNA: TGTGCCAGTAGTATAGCCGGGACAGGGGGCAACGAGCAGTACTTC.

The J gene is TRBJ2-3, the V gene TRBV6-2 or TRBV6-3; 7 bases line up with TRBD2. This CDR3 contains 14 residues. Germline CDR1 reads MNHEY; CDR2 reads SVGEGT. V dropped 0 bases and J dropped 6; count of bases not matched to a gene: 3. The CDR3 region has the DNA TGTGCCAGCAGTTACTCAGTGGGGGGGGATACGCAGTATTTT. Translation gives CASSYSVGGDTQYF.